These 18 T cell receptor beta chains were sequenced from one sample in a study of cytomegalovirus exposure and HLA in healthy donors. Primers for the PCR totalled 60 Vbeta and 13 Jbeta. The table came from immunoSEQ multiplex PCR; TCRdb's copy has only in-frame clones and leaves some out. The data contain approximately 150,000 clones, 70% to 85% of them singletons. Sequences were obtained from PBMCs. These receptors were collected from a male donor in good health and CMV-seronegative.

The genes are TRBV29-1 and TRBJ1-2, with 7 bases that match TRBD1. Germline V CDR1 and CDR2: SQVTM, ANQGSEA. This CDR3 comprises 16 residues. J was trimmed by 1 base and V by 3 bases; bases with no gene match: 11. The CDR3 DNA reads as TGCAGCGTTGACACCCGGGAACAGGGGTTTAACTATGGCTACACCTTC. Its translation: CSVDTREQGFNYGYTF. The complete variable domain, with remaining parts taken from reference TRBV29-1 and TRBJ1-2, reads SAVISQKPSRDICQRGTSLTIQCQVDSQVTMMFWYRQQPGQSLTLIATANQGSEATYESGFVIDKFPISRPNLTFSTLTVSNMSPEDSSIYLCSVDTREQGFNYGYTFGSGTRLTVV.

This rearrangement joins TRBV12-5 to TRBJ1-4; TRBD1 matches 7 bases. From germline, CDR1 is LGHNT and CDR2 FRNRAP. Trimming cost V 6 bases and J 5 bases; bases outside gene matches: 9. The length of the CDR3 is 15 residues. CDR3 sequence: CASGPGTAVNEKLFF. As DNA, the CDR3 is TGTGCTAGTGGCCCAGGGACAGCCGTCAATGAAAAACTGTTTTTT.

This clone was observed a few times. This sequence joins TRBV9 and TRBJ1-3, with no clear D. Germline V gene sequence: CDR1 SGDLS, CDR2 YYNGEE. V lost 3 bases to trimming and J lost 4 bases, with 11 bases between them. The CDR3 covers 14 residues. Here the CDR3 reads CASSAPSRGNTIYF. Here the CDR3 DNA reads TGTGCCAGCAGCGCCCCTAGCCGGGGAAACACCATATATTTT. The full variable domain, its missing parts supplied by reference TRBV9 and TRBJ1-3, is DSGVTQTPKHLITATGQRVTLRCSPRSGDLSVYWYQQSLDQGLQFLIQYYNGEERAKGNILERFSAQQFPDLHSELNLSSLELGDSALYFCASSAPSRGNTIYFGEGSWLTVV.

The V call is TRBV19, the J call TRBJ2-2; 7 nucleotides match TRBD1. V lost 2 bases to trimming and J lost 6 bases; unmatched junction nucleotides: 6. Per the germline V gene, CDR1 is LNHDA and CDR2 is SQIVND (reference sequence). This CDR3 is 15 amino acids long. The CDR3 DNA reads as TGTGCCAGTAGTATAAGGGGGCGGTCGGCCGGGGAGCTGTTTTTT. Protein: CASSIRGRSAGELFF.

The chain uses TRBV6-6 and TRBJ2-3, with D uncertain. This CDR3 has 13 amino acids. The germline V gene has CDR1 MNHNY and CDR2 SVGAGI (reference sequence). V shed 10 bases and J shed 2 bases, with 13 bases lying between them. The CDR3 sequence: CAISKFATDTQYF. The CDR3 DNA is TGTGCCATTAGCAAGTTTGCCACAGATACGCAGTATTTT.

The chain employs TRBV4-2 and TRBJ2-5; D perhaps matches TRBD2 (5 bases). This CDR3 is 15 amino acids long. CDR1 and CDR2 (germline): LGHNA, YNFKEQ. Trimming left V 6 bases short and J 5 bases short, with 19 bases between. The CDR3 loop is CASRDPFGSEETQYF. The CDR3 DNA reads as TGTGCCAGCAGGGACCCCTTTGGGAGTGAGGAGACCCAGTACTTC.

The chain recombines TRBV18 with TRBJ2-5, with D possibly matching TRBD2 (5 bases). Trimming cost V 3 bases and J 5 bases, with 13 bases left between them. CDR1 KGHSH and CDR2 LQKENI come from the germline V gene. The CDR3 runs 14 residues. The CDR3 sequence: CASSPSLGGETQYF. In nucleotides, the CDR3 is TGTGCCAGCTCACCGAGCCTGGGCGGGGAGACCCAGTACTTC.

Comment on this clone: Additional DNA sequences in this sample encode the identical CDR3. V usage is TRBV19 and J usage is TRBJ1-1; 7 bases are a match to TRBD1. Trimming cost V 4 bases and J 1 base; bases outside gene matches: 0. The CDR3 loop spans 13 amino acids. Looked up from germline, CDR1 is LNHDA and CDR2 is SQIVND (reference sequence). The CDR3 region has the DNA TGTGCCAGTAGTACAGGGGGGAACACTGAAGCTTTCTTT. Translating it yields CASSTGGNTEAFF.

The chain uses TRBV4-3 and TRBJ2-5; possible D gene TRBD2, 6 bases. The J call may be faulty, since TRBJ2-7 better matches the DNA end. The CDR3 loop spans 15 amino acids. CDR1 and CDR2 from the germline V gene are LGHNA and YSLEER. CDR3 DNA sequence: TGCGCCAGCAGCCATCTACGGGGGAGCTCCTACGAGCAGTACTTC. Translating it yields CASSHLRGSSYEQYF.

The CDR3 loop is CASGAGPNTEAFF. In nucleotides, the CDR3 is TGTGCTAGCGGTGCAGGCCCGAACACTGAAGCTTTCTTT. The V call is TRBV7-7, the J call TRBJ1-1; D is undetermined. The germline CDR1 and CDR2 sequences are SSHAT and FNYEAQ (reference sequence). CDR3 size: 13 residues.

The chain links TRBV7-7 to TRBJ2-2, with 7 bases lining up with TRBD1. Germline V gene data show CDR1 as SSHAT and CDR2 as FNYEAQ (reference sequence). CDR3 length equals 16 residues. V shed 5 bases, J shed 2 bases, and the junction held 8 bases outside the gene matches. CDR3 coding DNA: TGTGCCAGCAGCCCAACCGGGACAGTCAACACCGGGGAGCTGTTTTTT. This codes for CASSPTGTVNTGELFF.

The CDR3 DNA is TGTGCCAGCAGTAGACTAGCGGGAGCTCGCGAGCAGTACTTC. Translation gives CASSRLAGAREQYF. This chain connects TRBV2 to TRBJ2-7; 12 nucleotides line up with TRBD2. Germline CDR1 reads SNHLY; CDR2 reads FYNNEI. CDR3 size: 14 residues. J lost 6 bases, V lost 5 bases, and 5 bases had no gene match.

The genes are TRBV29-1 and TRBJ2-1; D perhaps matches TRBD2 (5 bases). This CDR3 spans 11 amino acids. Trimming cost V 1 base and J 15 bases, with 13 bases left between them. CDR1 SQVTM and CDR2 ANQGSEA come from the germline V gene. The CDR3 nucleotides read TGCAGCGTTGAAGCCCGCGGAGCGGCGTTCTTC. This sequence encodes CSVEARGAAFF.

V usage is TRBV2 and J usage is TRBJ2-7, with TRBD1 matching 7 bases. The CDR3 sequence is 16 residues long. The V segment lost 0 bases and the J segment 2 bases; nucleotides outside the gene matches: 7. CDR1 and CDR2 (germline): SNHLY, FYNNEI. CDR3 protein: CASSEALGDRPYEQYF. CDR3 nucleotide sequence: TGTGCCAGCAGTGAAGCGCTGGGGGACAGACCCTACGAGCAGTACTTC.

This sequence joins TRBV6-5 and TRBJ2-7, with 10 bases matching TRBD2. The CDR3 consists of 14 residues. Germline V gene data show CDR1 as MNHEY and CDR2 as SVGAGI. With 4 bases clipped from V and 4 bases from J, the junction kept 4 bases outside the gene matches. The CDR3 sequence is CASSLAGGSYEQYF. The CDR3 region has the DNA TGTGCCAGCAGTTTAGCGGGAGGATCGTACGAGCAGTACTTC.

This clone has just a few counts. The rearrangement uses TRBV5-4 and TRBJ2-3; 12 bases line up with TRBD2. The CDR3 loop spans 16 amino acids. Germline CDR1 reads SGHNT; CDR2 reads YYREEE (reference sequence). V lost 0 bases, J lost 3 bases, and 2 bases stayed unmatched. The CDR3 DNA follows: TGTGCCAGCAGCTTGGTTGGACTAGCGGGGACAGATACGCAGTATTTT. It is translated as CASSLVGLAGTDTQYF.

The V call is TRBV10-3, the J call TRBJ1-4, with no clear D. V was cut by 6 bases and J by 2 bases, with 16 bases left in between. Germline V gene sequence: CDR1 ENHRY, CDR2 SYGVKD. The CDR3 runs to 16 residues. The chain's CDR3 is CAISREYMRTNEKLFF. The CDR3 bases are TGTGCCATCAGCCGTGAATACATGAGGACTAATGAAAAACTGTTTTTT.

The J gene is TRBJ2-3, the V gene TRBV7-9; tentative D call: TRBD2 (5 bases). The V end was cut by 6 bases, the J end by 4 bases, with 8 bases between. Germline CDR1 SEHNR, CDR2 FQNEAQ (reference sequence). The CDR3 sequence is 12 residues long. The CDR3, as DNA: TGTGCCAGCAGGGCGGGCCCAGATACGCAGTATTTT. Amino acids: CASRAGPDTQYF.